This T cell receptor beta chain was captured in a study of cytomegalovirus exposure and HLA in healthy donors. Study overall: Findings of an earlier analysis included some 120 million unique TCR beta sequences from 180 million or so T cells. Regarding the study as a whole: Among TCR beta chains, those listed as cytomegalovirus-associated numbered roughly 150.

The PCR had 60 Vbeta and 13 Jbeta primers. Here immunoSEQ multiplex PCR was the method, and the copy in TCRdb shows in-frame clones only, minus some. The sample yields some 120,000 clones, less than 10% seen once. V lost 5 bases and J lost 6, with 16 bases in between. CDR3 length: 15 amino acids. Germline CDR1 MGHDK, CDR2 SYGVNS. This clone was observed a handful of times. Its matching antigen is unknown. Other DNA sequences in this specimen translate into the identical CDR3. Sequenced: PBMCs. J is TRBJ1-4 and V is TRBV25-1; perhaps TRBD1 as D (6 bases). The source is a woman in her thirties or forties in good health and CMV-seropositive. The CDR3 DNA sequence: TGTGCCAGCAGTCCCCGGGGGGCCAGAGATGAAAAACTGTTTTTT. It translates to CASSPRGARDEKLFF.